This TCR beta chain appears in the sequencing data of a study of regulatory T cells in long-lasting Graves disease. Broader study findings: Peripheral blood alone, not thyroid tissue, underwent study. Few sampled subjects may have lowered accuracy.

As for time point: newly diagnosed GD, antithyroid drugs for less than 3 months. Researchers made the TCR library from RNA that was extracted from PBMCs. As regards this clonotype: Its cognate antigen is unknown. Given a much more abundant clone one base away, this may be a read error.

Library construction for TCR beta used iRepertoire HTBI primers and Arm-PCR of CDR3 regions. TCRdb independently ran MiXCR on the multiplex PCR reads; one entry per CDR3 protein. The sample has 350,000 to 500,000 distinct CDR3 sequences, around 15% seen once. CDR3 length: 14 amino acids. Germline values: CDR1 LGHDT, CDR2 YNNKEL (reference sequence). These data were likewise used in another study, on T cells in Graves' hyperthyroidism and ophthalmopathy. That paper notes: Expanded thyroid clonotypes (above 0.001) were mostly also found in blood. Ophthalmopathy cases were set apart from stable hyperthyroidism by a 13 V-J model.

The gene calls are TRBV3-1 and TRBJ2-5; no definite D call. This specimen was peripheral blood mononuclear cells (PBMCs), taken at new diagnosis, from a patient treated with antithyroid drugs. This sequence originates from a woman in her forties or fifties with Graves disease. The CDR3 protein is CAGSQAPQKETQYF. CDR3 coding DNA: TGTGCCGGCAGCCAAGCCCCACAGAAAGAGACCCAGTACTTC.